These 2 T cell receptor beta chains were sequenced from one sample in a study of blood T cell repertoires in COVID-19. Clones were read by immunoSEQ multiplex PCR, and TCRdb kept only the in-frame ones, dropping some. Counted here are about 210,000 clones, 92% occurring once; the ten biggest clones make up more than 0.95%. The specimen sequenced was peripheral blood. The receptors here all came from a man aged 25 to 45 with acute or convalescent COVID-19.

The chain carries TRBV7-3 and TRBJ1-5; D uncertain. This CDR3 region has 13 residues. The germline gives CDR1 SGHTA, CDR2 FQGTGA. V lost 2 bases, J lost 4 bases, and 6 bases lay in between. This chain's CDR3 is CASSLGRNQPQHF. The CDR3 region has the DNA TGTGCCAGCAGCTTAGGGAGAAATCAGCCCCAGCATTTT.

This chain uses TRBV28 with TRBJ2-3, with a tentative D call TRBD2 (6 bases). The CDR3 is 16 residues long. The V end lost 6 bases, the J end lost 5 bases, and 21 bases lay between the germline ends. Per germline, CDR1 MDHEN and CDR2 SYDVKM. CDR3 region: CASRSGTLRLGDTQYF. The CDR3 DNA reads as TGTGCCAGCAGATCCGGGACCTTACGACTAGGAGATACGCAGTATTTT.